Included here is one T cell receptor beta chain sequence, with context. Produced via immunoSEQ multiplex PCR; TCRdb's table is partial and in-frame only. The sample carries around 380,000 clones, approximately 89% recorded once. This sample was taken from a study of blood T cell repertoires in COVID-19. Source material: PBMCs or T cells enriched from blood (not recorded which). This TCR came from a man between 25 and 39 years old who had recovered from COVID-19.

CDR3: CASNQQGANENTIYF. As DNA, the CDR3 is TGTGCCAGCAATCAACAGGGGGCGAATGAAAACACCATATATTTT. The chain uses TRBV6-6 and TRBJ1-3; TRBD1 matches 9 bases. CDR1 MNHNY and CDR2 SVGAGI come from the germline V gene (reference sequence). The CDR3 loop spans 15 amino acids. The ends lost 7 bases at V and 6 bases at J; junction bases unmatched: 10.